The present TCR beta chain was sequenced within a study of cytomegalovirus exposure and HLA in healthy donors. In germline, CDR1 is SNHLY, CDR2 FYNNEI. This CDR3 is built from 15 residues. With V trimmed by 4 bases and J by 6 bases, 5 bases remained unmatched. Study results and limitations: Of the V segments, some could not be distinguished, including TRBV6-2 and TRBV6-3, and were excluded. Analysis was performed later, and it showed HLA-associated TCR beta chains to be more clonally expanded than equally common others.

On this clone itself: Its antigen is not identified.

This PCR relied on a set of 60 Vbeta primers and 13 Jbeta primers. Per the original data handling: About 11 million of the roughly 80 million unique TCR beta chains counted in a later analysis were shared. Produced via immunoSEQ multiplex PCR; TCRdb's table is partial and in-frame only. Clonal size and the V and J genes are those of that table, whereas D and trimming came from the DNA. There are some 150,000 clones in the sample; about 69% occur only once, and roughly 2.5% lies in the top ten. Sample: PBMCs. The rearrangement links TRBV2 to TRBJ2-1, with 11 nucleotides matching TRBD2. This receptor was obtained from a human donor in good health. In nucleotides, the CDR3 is TGTGCCAGCAGTGGTAGCGGGGGGGCCCCCAATGAGCAGTTCTTC. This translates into CASSGSGGAPNEQFF.